This T cell receptor beta chain emerged from a study of regulatory T cells in long-lasting Graves disease. Study observations and caveats: Comparison showed that persistent patients shared more public clonotypes (about 2,600) than new patients (about 970).

This clonotype was seen repeatedly, ten times or more. Its antigen is undetermined. Time point indicated: newly diagnosed GD, antithyroid drugs for less than 3 months. The TCR library was made from RNA extracted from PBMCs. With iRepertoire HTBI primers and Arm-PCR of CDR3 regions, TCR beta libraries were built. In the original workflow: Identification across samples found 62 TRBV and 12 to 15 TRBJ segments. Via MiXCR, TCRdb re-called the multiplex PCR reads, giving one row per CDR3 protein. The V and J calls here are based on TCRdb, not the publication. The data contain a few hundred thousand distinct CDR3 sequences, about 11% of them singletons. Germline CDR1 reads LGHDT; CDR2 reads YNNKEL (reference sequence). This CDR3 comprises 15 residues. V lost 1 base and J lost 4, with 13 bases in between. These sequences were also reported in another study, on T cells in Graves' hyperthyroidism and ophthalmopathy. That report notes: Exclusion criteria comprised uncontrolled infection, other autoimmune disease, pregnancy or lactation.

The chain recombines TRBV3-1 with TRBJ1-1, with a tentative D call TRBD1 (5 bases). The clonotype originates from a woman between 18 and 30 years old with Graves disease. The material sequenced was peripheral blood mononuclear cells (PBMCs), taken at new diagnosis, from a patient treated with antithyroid drugs. CDR3 nucleotide sequence: TGTGCCAGCAGCCAAGGAACTCCTGGGGGCACTGAAGCTTTCTTT. Its translation: CASSQGTPGGTEAFF.